The present T cell receptor (beta chain) was sequenced within a study of post-analysis software for immune sequencing data. Across the study: In terms of disease course, relapsing-remitting, secondary progressive and progressive-relapsing multiple sclerosis were included. Study-wide points: Batch-matched samples strongly co-clustered by F measure. The five TRBV segments detected at higher frequency in patients than in controls included TRBV5-6, TRBV5-1 and TRBV20-1.

The germline V gene encodes CDR1 MNHEY and CDR2 SMNVEV (reference sequence). The V gene lost 6 bases and the J gene lost 4 bases, with 6 bases spanning the gap. This CDR3 is built from 11 residues. Sequencing libraries made from TCR beta cDNA carried unique molecular identifiers. TCRdb itself ran the PCR reads through MiXCR, one entry per CDR3 protein. The table records 600,000 to 750,000 distinct CDR3 sequences, approximately 59% of them present only once. As to this clonotype: Its antigen is still unknown.

This sequence was found in a girl aged 2-10 years with multiple sclerosis. Material: blood. This chain joins TRBV27 and TRBJ1-2; the D is unclear. CDR3 sequence (DNA): TGTGCCAGCAGCCCCGTCTATGGCTACACCTTC. Its protein is CASSPVYGYTF.